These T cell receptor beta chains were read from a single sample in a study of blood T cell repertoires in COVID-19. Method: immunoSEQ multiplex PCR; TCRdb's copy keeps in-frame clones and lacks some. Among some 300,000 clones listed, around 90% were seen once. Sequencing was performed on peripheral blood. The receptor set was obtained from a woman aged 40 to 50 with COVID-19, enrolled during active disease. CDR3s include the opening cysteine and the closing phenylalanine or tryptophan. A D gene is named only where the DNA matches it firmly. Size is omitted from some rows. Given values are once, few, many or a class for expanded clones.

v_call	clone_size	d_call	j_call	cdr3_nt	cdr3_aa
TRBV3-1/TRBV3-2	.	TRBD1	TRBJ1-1	TGTGCCAGCAGCCAAGATTGTTGGGGGGTCTTCCTACAGGGGGATGGCACTGAAGCTTTCTTT	CASSQDCWGVFLQGDGTEAFF
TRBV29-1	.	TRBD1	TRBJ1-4	TGCAGCGTAACGATACAGGGGGCAACTAATGAAAAACTGTTTTTT	CSVTIQGATNEKLFF
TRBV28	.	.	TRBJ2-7	TGTGCCAGCAGTGCCCGGGGGACGGTTTCCTACGAGCAGTACTTC	CASSARGTVSYEQYF
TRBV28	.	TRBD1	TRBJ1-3	TGTGCCAGCAGCCCAACCGGACAGGGTGGTGGAAACACCATATATTTT	CASSPTGQGGGNTIYF
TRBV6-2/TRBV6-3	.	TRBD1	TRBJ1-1	TGTGCCAGCAGCCCACCTCAGGGGGCCGCGAACACTGAAGCTTTCTTT	CASSPPQGAANTEAFF
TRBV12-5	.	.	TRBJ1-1	TGTGCTAGTGGTCGGGGGTTCACTGAAGCTTTCTTT	CASGRGFTEAFF
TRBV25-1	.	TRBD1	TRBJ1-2	TGTGCCAGCAGACAGGGGGGGACTAACTATGGCTACACCTTC	CASRQGGTNYGYTF
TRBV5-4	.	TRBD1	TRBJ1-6	TGTGCCAGCAGAATACAGGGGATTAATTCACCCCTCCACTTT	CASRIQGINSPLHF
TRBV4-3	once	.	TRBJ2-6	TGCGCCAGCAGCCCGTCCGTGGCAGGGCTTTCGTCTGGGGCCAACGTCCTGACTTTC	CASSPSVAGLSSGANVLTF
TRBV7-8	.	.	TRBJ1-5	TGTGCCAGCAGCTTACGGGGGATCGGCAATCAGCCCCAGCATTTT	CASSLRGIGNQPQHF
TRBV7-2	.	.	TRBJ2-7	TGTGCCAGCAGCCACCAACTAGTAAACTACGAGCAGTACTTC	CASSHQLVNYEQYF
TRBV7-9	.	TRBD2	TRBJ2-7	TGTGCCAGCAGCCCCAGGACTAGTTGGTCCTACGAGCAGTACTTC	CASSPRTSWSYEQYF
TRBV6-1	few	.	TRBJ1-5	TGTGCCAGCAGTGAAACACCGTATCAGCCCCAGCATTTT	CASSETPYQPQHF
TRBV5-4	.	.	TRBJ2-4	TGTGCCAGCAGCTTGGAGCCACTTAAAAACATTCAGTACTTC	CASSLEPLKNIQYF
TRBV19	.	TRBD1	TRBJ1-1	TGTGCCAGTATCCCAAGGACAGGGAGTAGGGGTGGAACTGAAGCTTTCTTT	CASIPRTGSRGGTEAFF
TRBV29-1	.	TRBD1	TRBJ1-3	TGCAGCGCTTCCAGGGGGCCGGGAAACACCATATATTTT	CSASRGPGNTIYF
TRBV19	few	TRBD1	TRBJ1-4	TGTGCCAGTAGTATAGATGGCGGGACAGGGGGCGATGAACTGTTTTTT	CASSIDGGTGGDELFF
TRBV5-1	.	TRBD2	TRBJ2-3	TGCGCCAGCAGCCCGACCGCCCGGGGGGACACAGATACGCAGTATTTT	CASSPTARGDTDTQYF
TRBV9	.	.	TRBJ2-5	TGTGCCAGCAGCGTAGACAGGGAGACCCAGTACTTC	CASSVDRETQYF
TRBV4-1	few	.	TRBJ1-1	TGCGCCAGCAGCCAACCGCGCGTCGGAGGGGACACTGAAGCTTTCTTT	CASSQPRVGGDTEAFF
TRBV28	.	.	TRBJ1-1	TGTGCCAGCAGCCTAGCACACCTCACTGAAGCTTTCTTT	CASSLAHLTEAFF
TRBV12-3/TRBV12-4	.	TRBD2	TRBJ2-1	TGTGCCAGCAGTTTCTCGGGGGGCAATGAGCAGTTCTTC	CASSFSGGNEQFF
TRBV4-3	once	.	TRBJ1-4	TGCGCCAGCAGCACCCAGGGTGAGGCTAATGAAAAACTGTTTTTT	CASSTQGEANEKLFF
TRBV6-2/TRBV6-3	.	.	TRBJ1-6	TGTGCCAGCAGTACCCACGGGAGGTCACCCCTCCACTTT	CASSTHGRSPLHF
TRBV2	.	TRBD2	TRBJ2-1	TGTGCCAGCAGTGTTGTTACGGGGGGGCTTGTCAATGAGCAGTTCTTC	CASSVVTGGLVNEQFF
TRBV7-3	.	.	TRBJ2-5	TGTGCCAGCAGCTTCAGCCTTGTTTCTGGGGCGTACCAAGAGACCCAGTACTTC	CASSFSLVSGAYQETQYF
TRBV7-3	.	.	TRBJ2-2	TGTGCCAGCAGCCCCCACGCGGGACAGCTTTCGGGGGAGCTGTTTTTT	CASSPHAGQLSGELFF
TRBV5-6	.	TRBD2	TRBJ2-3	TGTGCCAGCAGCTTGGGGGAGGGCCGAGCAGATACGCAGTATTTT	CASSLGEGRADTQYF
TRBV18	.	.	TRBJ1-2	TGTGCCAGCTCAGGGGGCAGTTCTAACTATGGCTACACCTTC	CASSGGSSNYGYTF
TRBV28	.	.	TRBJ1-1	TGTGCCAGCAGTATGGGAGGCAGTGAAGCTTTCTTT	CASSMGGSEAFF
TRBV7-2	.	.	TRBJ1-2	TGTGCCAGCAGCCCCGAAAGGGGAAACTATGGCTACACCTTC	CASSPERGNYGYTF
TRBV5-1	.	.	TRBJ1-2	TGCGCCAGCAGCTTGGGGACAGAGTTACCCTATGGCTACACCTTC	CASSLGTELPYGYTF
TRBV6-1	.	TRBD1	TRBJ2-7	TGTGCCAGCAGTGCCATGGAGGACAGGGGTATCTACGAGCAGTACTTC	CASSAMEDRGIYEQYF
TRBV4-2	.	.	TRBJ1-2	TGTGCCAGCAGCCAAGGGACAGCGAGATTGGGGGGCTACACCTTC	CASSQGTARLGGYTF
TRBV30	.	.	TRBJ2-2	TGTGCCTGGAAGTTTACAGGGTGGAACACCGGGGAGCTGTTTTTT	CAWKFTGWNTGELFF
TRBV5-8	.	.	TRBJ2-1	TGTGCCAGCAGCCACTATTCCTCCGGGAATGAGCAGTTCTTC	CASSHYSSGNEQFF